This T cell receptor beta chain emerged from a study of a mutant IDH1 vaccine in newly diagnosed glioma (dated by TCRdb to about 2021). With respect to the entire study: The roughly 35 treated patients were 62.5% male and around 40% female, with a mean age of around 40 years. For exploratory analyses, under 30 treated patients had longitudinal TCRB deep sequencing done wherever samples were available. Before enrollment, most patients had been given radiochemotherapy with temozolomide as standard therapy, while the rest had received either radiotherapy alone or temozolomide alone. Peripheral blood samples were drawn at six visits, namely V03 (baseline), V05, V07, V10, V12 and V13.

This clone was seen once. The antigen it recognizes is unknown. No much larger clone is present one base from it, and per-base qualities are unavailable. What the study reported, not specific to this receptor: It was noted by the authors that analyses of patient blood samples could not be reproduced owing to sample limitations. Pseudoprogression appeared unrelated to alterations in the top peripheral T cell clonotypes detected by TCRB sequencing. PBMC samples for TCRB deep sequencing were selected based on availability. Across multiple MHC alleles, vaccine-induced immune responses were seen in 90% to 95% of patients.

Trimming removed 2 bases from V and 6 bases from J, leaving 10 bases between the germline ends. Reading from cysteine to phenylalanine, the CDR3 counts 13 amino acids. This entry keeps only the CDR3 DNA: 39 bases, framed from base 1. CDR1 and CDR2 were assigned from the germline V gene as LGHNA and YNFKEQ. Library method: the immunoSEQ multiplex PCR assay. Rearranged TCR beta chain sequences were amplified with the hsTCRB Kit following the manufacturer's protocol. Sequencing of TCRB libraries was carried out on an Illumina MiSeq. Concerning the study's data processing: The kit vendor's proprietary platform handled demultiplexing, trimming and gene mapping. TCRdb re-hosts the immuneACCESS table, in-frame sequences only. Its copies lack some clones; in the studies checked, an unresolved V gene accounts for under half of them, and the cause for the rest is not known. The DNA was the basis for D and trimming; V, J and clone size are from that table. Recorded for this sample are 45,000 to 70,000 clones; around 90% of them occurred a single time. The leading ten clones occupy 2% to 3% of the sample.

The sample's time point label, decoded: baseline, week 1 (first vaccination visit). The treatment or condition label on this specimen signifies: pre-vaccination baseline after standard-of-care therapy. Donors had newly diagnosed WHO grade 3 or 4 IDH1-mutant astrocytomas with loss of nuclear ATRX. The samples were drawn from NOA16, a multicentre, single-arm, open-label phase I trial in Germany that tested a mutant IDH1 peptide vaccine in humans for the first time. Blood drawn at visit V03 was used as the baseline sample for immunogenicity testing. Genomic DNA for TCRB sequencing was extracted from EDTA blood using the DNeasy Blood and Tissue Kit.

The chain couples TRBV4-2 to TRBJ1-2, with the D gene not clear enough to name. The input for sequencing was PBMCs, taken from a glioma patient treated with radiotherapy, temozolomide or both. The sequence derives from a man aged 45-60 years with glioma. CDR3 sequence: CASSQMAANGYTF. The sequenced DNA is TGTGCCAGCAGCCAAATGGCAGCAAATGGCTACACCTTC.